This TCR beta chain was captured by sequencing in a study of radiotherapy plus CTLA-4 blockade in lung cancer. Study-wide results and caveats: There was expansion of tumor-derived TCR clones in blood after radiotherapy plus ipilimumab. The authors reported that early blood T cell clone dynamics, with interferon-beta, best predicted response.

About this clone itself: Its antigen remains unknown.

Trimming took off 4 bases at V and 5 bases at J, with 6 bases between the two ends. The V gene's germline CDR1 is SGHRS and CDR2 YFSETQ. The CDR3 consists of 12 residues. Focal radiation was given together with CTLA-4 blockade (ipilimumab) to patients with chemo-refractory metastatic non-small-cell lung cancer. TCRdb's table, derived via immunoSEQ multiplex PCR, lists solely in-frame clones and lacks some. The sample comprises 15,000 to 20,000 clones, about 82% of which are singletons, and around 22% rests with the top ten. V and J are TRBV5-1 and TRBJ2-2; D unresolved. The clonotype originates from a human donor with non-small cell lung cancer whose response to radiotherapy plus ipilimumab could not be evaluated. Sequencing was performed on peripheral blood, taken from a patient treated with radiotherapy plus ipilimumab. The CDR3 DNA sequence: TGCGCCAGCAGCCTTAATACCGGGGAGCTGTTTTTT. Encoded protein: CASSLNTGELFF.